This T cell receptor beta chain was identified during a study of tissue T cells after allogeneic stem cell transplantation. Overall study results and limits: Motif-based clustering found tissue-specific repertoire signatures shared across patients, though few clones were shared.

Libraries were prepared by immunoSEQ multiplex PCR; TCRdb keeps only in-frame clonotypes and omits some of them. Among about 25,000 clones, more than 60% were seen once, and the ten largest hold approximately 8%. Notes on this clone: As yet, its antigen is unknown.

The material was tissue from the ileum, obtained at autopsy. The TCR comes from a female donor older than 55 with lung cancer.

CDR3 sequence reads: CASSLGVRQETQYF. The CDR3 bases are TGTGCCAGCAGCTTAGGGGTACGTCAAGAGACCCAGTACTTC. The chain recombines TRBV7-3 with TRBJ2-5; D is ambiguous. The CDR3 contains 14 residues. Trimming took off 2 bases at V and 2 bases at J, with 9 bases between the two ends. Germline V gives CDR1 SGHTA, CDR2 FQGTGA. The full variable domain, completed using reference TRBV7-3 and TRBJ2-5, is GAGVSQTPSNKVTEKGKYVELRCDPISGHTALYWYRQSLGQGPEFLIYFQGTGAADDSGLPNDRFFAVRPEGSVSTLKIQRTERGDSAVYLCASSLGVRQETQYFGPGTRLLVL.